A single T cell receptor beta chain is shown here with its context. These data originate in a study of blood T cell repertoires in COVID-19. Assay: immunoSEQ multiplex PCR; the TCRdb copy retains only in-frame clones and omits some. The sample has around 300,000 clones; roughly 89% are singletons. The CDR3 totals 16 residues. Trimming at V came to 1 base and at J to 2 bases, leaving 8 bases not matched to a gene. Germline V gene lookup returns CDR1 SGHTS and CDR2 YDEGEE. The sequence was obtained from a man aged 50 to 59 with acute or convalescent COVID-19. The sequencing input was peripheral blood. The V gene is TRBV5-8, the J gene TRBJ2-7; 8 nucleotides agree with TRBD1. Written as DNA, the CDR3 is TGTGCCAGCAGCTTGCTGGCAGACAGGGGTCCCTACGAGCAGTACTTC. It specifies CASSLLADRGPYEQYF.